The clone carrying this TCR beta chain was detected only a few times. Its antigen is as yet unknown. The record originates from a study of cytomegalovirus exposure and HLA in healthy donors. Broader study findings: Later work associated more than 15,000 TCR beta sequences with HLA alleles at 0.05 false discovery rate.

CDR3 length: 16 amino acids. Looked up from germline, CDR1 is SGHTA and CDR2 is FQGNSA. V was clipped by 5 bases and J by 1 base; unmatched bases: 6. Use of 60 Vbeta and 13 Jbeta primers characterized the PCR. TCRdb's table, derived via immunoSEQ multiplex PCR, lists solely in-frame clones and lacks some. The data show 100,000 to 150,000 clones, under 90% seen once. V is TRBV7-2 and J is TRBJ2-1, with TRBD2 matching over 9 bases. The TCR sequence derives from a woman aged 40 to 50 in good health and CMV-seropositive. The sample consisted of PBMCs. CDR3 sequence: CASSQTSGYSYNEQFF. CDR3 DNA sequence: TGTGCCAGCAGCCAAACTAGCGGGTATTCCTACAATGAGCAGTTCTTC.